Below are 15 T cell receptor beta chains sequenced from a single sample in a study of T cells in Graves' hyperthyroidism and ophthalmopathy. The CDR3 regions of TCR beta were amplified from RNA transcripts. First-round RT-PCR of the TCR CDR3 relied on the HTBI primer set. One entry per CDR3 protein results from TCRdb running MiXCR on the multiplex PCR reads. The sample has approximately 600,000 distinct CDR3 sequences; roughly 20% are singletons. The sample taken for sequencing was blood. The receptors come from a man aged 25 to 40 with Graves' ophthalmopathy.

The CDR3 nucleotides read TGTGCCAGCAGCAGGGGGGGCGCGAGCACTGAAGCTTTCTTT. The encoded protein is CASSRGGASTEAFF. The genes are TRBV7-9 and TRBJ1-1, with a weak D call TRBD1 (6 bases). Trimming removed 5 bases at V and 4 bases at J, with 14 bases between. Germline V gene sequence: CDR1 SEHNR, CDR2 FQNEAQ (reference sequence). This CDR3 contains 14 residues.

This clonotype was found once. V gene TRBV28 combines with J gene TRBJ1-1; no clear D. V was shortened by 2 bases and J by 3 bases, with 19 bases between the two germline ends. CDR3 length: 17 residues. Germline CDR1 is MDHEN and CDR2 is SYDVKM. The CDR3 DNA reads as TGTGCCAGCAGTTTAACTCACACTTTAGTCCCTCACACTGAAGCTTTCTTT. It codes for CASSLTHTLVPHTEAFF.

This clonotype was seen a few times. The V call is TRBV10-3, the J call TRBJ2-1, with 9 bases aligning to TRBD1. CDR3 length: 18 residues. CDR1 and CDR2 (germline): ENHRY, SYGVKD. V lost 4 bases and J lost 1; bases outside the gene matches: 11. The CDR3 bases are TGTGCCATCAGTGCCCCGCCCGGGACAGGGACGTCCTACAATGAGCAGTTCTTC. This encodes CAISAPPGTGTSYNEQFF.

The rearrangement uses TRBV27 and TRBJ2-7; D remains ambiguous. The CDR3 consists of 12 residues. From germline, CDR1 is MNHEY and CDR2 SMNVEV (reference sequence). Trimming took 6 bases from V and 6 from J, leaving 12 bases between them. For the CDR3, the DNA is TGTGCCAGCAGCACCTCGCTGGGCGAGCAGTACTTC. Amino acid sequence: CASSTSLGEQYF.

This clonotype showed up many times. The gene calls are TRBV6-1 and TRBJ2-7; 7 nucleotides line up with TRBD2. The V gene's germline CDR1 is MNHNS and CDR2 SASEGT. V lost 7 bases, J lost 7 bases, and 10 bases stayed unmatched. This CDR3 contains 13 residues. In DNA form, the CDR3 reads TGTGCCAGCACTTGGCGGGAGACTGGAGAGCAGTACTTC. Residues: CASTWRETGEQYF.

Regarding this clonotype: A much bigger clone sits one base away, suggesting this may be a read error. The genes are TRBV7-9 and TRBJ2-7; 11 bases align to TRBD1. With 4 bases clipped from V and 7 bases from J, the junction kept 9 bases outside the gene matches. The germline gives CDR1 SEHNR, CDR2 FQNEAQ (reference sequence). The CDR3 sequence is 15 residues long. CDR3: CASSSRGQGAYEQYF. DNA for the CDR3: TGTGCCAGCAGCTCCCGAGGACAGGGGGCATATGAGCAGTACTTC. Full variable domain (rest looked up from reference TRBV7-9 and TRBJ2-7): DTGVSQNPRHKITKRGQNVTFRCDPISEHNRLYWYRQTLGQGPEFLTYFQNEAQLEKSRLLSDRFSAERPKGSFSTLEIQRTEQGDSAMYLCASSSRGQGAYEQYFGPGTRLTVT.

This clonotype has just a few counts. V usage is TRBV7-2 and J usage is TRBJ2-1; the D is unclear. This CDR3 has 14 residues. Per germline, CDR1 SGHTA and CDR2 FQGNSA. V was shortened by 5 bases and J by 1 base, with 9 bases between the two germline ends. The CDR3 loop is CASSPPQSYNEQFF. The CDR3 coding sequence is TGTGCCAGCAGCCCCCCTCAGTCCTACAATGAGCAGTTCTTC.

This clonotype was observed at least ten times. In DNA, the CDR3 is TGTGCCAGCCTAGCCGGGACTAGCGGACAAAACTACGAGCAGTACTTC. It encodes CASLAGTSGQNYEQYF. The V call is TRBV2, the J call TRBJ2-7, with TRBD2 matching over 11 bases. This CDR3 region has 16 residues. Unmatched junction bases numbered 12, after V lost 8 bases and J lost 3 bases. CDR1 and CDR2 from the germline V gene are SNHLY and FYNNEI.

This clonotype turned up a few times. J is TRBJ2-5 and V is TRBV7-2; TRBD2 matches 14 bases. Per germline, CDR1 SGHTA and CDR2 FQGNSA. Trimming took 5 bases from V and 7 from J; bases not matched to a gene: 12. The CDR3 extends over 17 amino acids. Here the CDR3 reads CASSPGTSGGSRGTQYF. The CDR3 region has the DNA TGTGCCAGCAGCCCCGGGACTAGCGGGGGCTCGAGGGGGACCCAGTACTTC.

The CDR3, as DNA: TGTGCCAGCAAGGGGGTAAGGACAGATACGCAGTATTTT. Its translation is CASKGVRTDTQYF. The rearrangement joins TRBV6-1 to TRBJ2-3, with a possible D match to TRBD1 (6 bases). V gave up 7 bases and J gave up 3 bases, with 11 bases separating them. The CDR3 covers 13 residues. Germline lookup yields CDR1 MNHNS and CDR2 SASEGT.

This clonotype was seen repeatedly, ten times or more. CDR3 region: CASSLAPESYGYTF. In nucleotides, the CDR3 is TGTGCCAGCAGCTTAGCGCCGGAGAGCTATGGCTACACCTTC. The rearrangement links TRBV7-2 to TRBJ1-2, with D hard to call. The germline CDR1 and CDR2 sequences are SGHTA and FQGNSA. Deletions cut 0 bases from V and 4 bases from J, with 9 bases between. This CDR3 has 14 amino acids.

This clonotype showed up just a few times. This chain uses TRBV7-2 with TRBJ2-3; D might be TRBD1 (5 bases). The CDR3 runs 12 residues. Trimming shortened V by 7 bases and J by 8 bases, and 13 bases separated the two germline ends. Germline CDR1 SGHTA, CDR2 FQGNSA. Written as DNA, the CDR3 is TGTGCCAGCACAGTACCAGGGTCTACGCAGTATTTT. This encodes CASTVPGSTQYF.

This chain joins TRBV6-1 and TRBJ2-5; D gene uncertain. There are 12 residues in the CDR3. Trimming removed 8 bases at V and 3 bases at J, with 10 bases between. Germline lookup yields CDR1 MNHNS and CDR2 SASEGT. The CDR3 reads CASRGGEETQYF. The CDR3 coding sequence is TGTGCCAGCCGTGGCGGCGAAGAGACCCAGTACTTC.

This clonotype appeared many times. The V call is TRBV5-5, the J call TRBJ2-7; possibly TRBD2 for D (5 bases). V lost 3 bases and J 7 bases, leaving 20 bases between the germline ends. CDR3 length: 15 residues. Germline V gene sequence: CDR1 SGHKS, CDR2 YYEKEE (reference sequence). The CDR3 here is CASSSFLSPRGEQYF. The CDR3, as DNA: TGTGCCAGCAGCTCGTTCTTGAGCCCCAGAGGGGAGCAGTACTTC. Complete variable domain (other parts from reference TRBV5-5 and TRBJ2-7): DAGVTQSPTHLIKTRGQQVTLRCSPISGHKSVSWYQQVLGQGPQFIFQYYEKEERGRGNFPDRFSARQFPNYSSELNVNALLLGDSALYLCASSSFLSPRGEQYFGPGTRLTVT.

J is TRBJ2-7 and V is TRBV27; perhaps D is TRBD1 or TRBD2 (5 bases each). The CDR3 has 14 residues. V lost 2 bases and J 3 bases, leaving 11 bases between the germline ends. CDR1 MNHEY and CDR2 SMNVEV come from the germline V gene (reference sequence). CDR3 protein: CASSLRGRNYEQYF. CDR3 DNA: TGTGCCAGCAGTTTACGGGGCCGAAACTACGAGCAGTACTTC.